Many counts were recorded for the clone carrying this T cell receptor beta chain. This sample was included in a study of Graves' ophthalmopathy and Graves' hyperthyroidism. TCR beta CDR3 amplification used RNA transcripts. RT-PCR with HTBI primers came first, then second-round multiplex PCR. MiXCR was run by TCRdb on the multiplex PCR reads, yielding one entry per CDR3 protein. The sample lists around 1.1 million distinct CDR3 sequences; about 36% were seen once. The germline V gene has CDR1 KGHDR and CDR2 SFDVKD. V shed 5 bases and J 7 bases; nucleotides not matched to a gene: 21. The CDR3 contains 20 residues.

This chain connects TRBV24-1 to TRBJ1-4, with TRBD1 identical over 10 bases. The TCR sequence derives from an adult man with Graves' hyperthyroidism. Input material: peripheral blood or thyroid tissue (not recorded which). The CDR3 bases are TGTGCCACCAGTGTGGGGGGCGCCGGGACAGGGGCGCCGGGGATTGAAAAACTGTTTTTT. Translation: CATSVGGAGTGAPGIEKLFF.